The 29 T cell receptor beta chains below were found in one sample sequenced in a study of shared clonotypes between healthy human individuals. TCRdb's copy holds only in-frame clones and misses some; the assay was immunoSEQ multiplex PCR. The top ten clones hold approximately 0.35% of a sample with roughly 2,500,000 clones, 80% to 95% of them seen once. The sequenced material came from naive CD4+ T cells from PBMCs. Stated subset: CD45RA+ positively selected. Every receptor here comes from a man between 18 and 35 years old in good health. Some clones in this sample may be carry-over from other donors' samples.

This chain links TRBV7-8 with TRBJ2-3; the D gene is possibly TRBD2 (5 bases). Germline values: CDR1 SGHVS, CDR2 FQNEAQ. The CDR3 has 15 amino acids. Trimming removed 2 bases from V and 3 bases from J, with 12 bases in between. CDR3: CASSLLAGPTDTQYF. The CDR3 bases are TGTGCCAGCAGCTTACTAGCAGGACCTACAGATACGCAGTATTTT.

In its sample, this clone was seen once. The chain links TRBV7-2 to TRBJ1-2, with 7 bases fitting TRBD1. Germline CDR1 is SGHTA and CDR2 is FQGNSA. The CDR3 spans 17 residues. V lost 1 base to trimming and J lost 8 bases; unmatched junction nucleotides: 16. CDR3 loop: CASSLVSFGTESGGYTF. CDR3 bases: TGTGCCAGCAGCTTAGTGTCTTTTGGGACAGAATCAGGCGGCTACACCTTC.

The chain recombines TRBV7-2 with TRBJ2-7; 15 bases match TRBD2. The CDR3 is 17 amino acids. V lost 5 bases, J lost 4 bases, and 9 bases stayed unmatched. Germline-derived CDR1 and CDR2 are SGHTA and FQGNSA. CDR3 nucleotide sequence: TGTGCCAGCAGCCCCCCCGGGACTAGCGGGAGGCCTTACGAGCAGTACTTC. Translation gives CASSPPGTSGRPYEQYF.

The chain has TRBV7-8 and TRBJ2-5; D remains unclear. Trimming took off 1 base at V and 5 bases at J, with 14 bases between the two ends. Looked up from germline, CDR1 is SGHVS and CDR2 is FQNEAQ. The CDR3 has 15 residues. CDR3 residues: CASSLVQTQGETQYF. CDR3 DNA sequence: TGTGCCAGCAGCTTAGTTCAAACCCAAGGGGAGACCCAGTACTTC.

V is TRBV9 and J is TRBJ1-1; possible D gene TRBD1, 6 bases. The germline V and J ends were trimmed by 3 bases and 0 bases, with 18 bases remaining between them. CDR3 size: 17 residues. CDR1 is SGDLS, CDR2 YYNGEE, per germline. The CDR3 DNA is TGTGCCAGCAGCGCATTTTCATGGACAGCCATGAACACTGAAGCTTTCTTT. This gives the protein CASSAFSWTAMNTEAFF.

A word on this clone: The sample holds other DNA sequences that translate to the same CDR3. V gene TRBV5-1 combines with J gene TRBJ1-5, with D possibly matching TRBD1 (5 bases). CDR1 is SGHRS and CDR2 is YFSETQ in the germline V gene. This CDR3 spans 15 amino acids. Deletions cut 3 bases from V and 0 bases from J, with 10 bases between. CDR3 DNA: TGCGCCAGCAGCTCCGGGCAGGGTAGCAATCAGCCCCAGCATTTT. Translated, it gives CASSSGQGSNQPQHF.

This clone was recorded once. As DNA, the CDR3 is TGTGCCAGCAGTTACGAGGGAAGGTGGTATGAAAAACTGTTTTTT. Its translation: CASSYEGRWYEKLFF. J is TRBJ1-4 and V is TRBV6-5; D uncertain. The CDR3 loop spans 15 amino acids. The germline V and J ends were trimmed by 2 bases and 6 bases, with 13 bases remaining between them. From germline, CDR1 is MNHEY and CDR2 SVGAGI.

V gene TRBV11-1 combines with J gene TRBJ1-1, with D hard to call. Germline V gene data show CDR1 as SGHAT and CDR2 as FQDESV (reference sequence). V lost 0 bases, J lost 8 bases, and 10 bases lay in between. The CDR3 is 13 residues long. CDR3 residues: CASSLATAREAFF. In nucleotides, the CDR3 is TGTGCCAGCAGCTTAGCCACAGCAAGGGAAGCTTTCTTT. Drawing the rest from reference TRBV11-1 and TRBJ1-1, the complete variable domain is EAEVAQSPRYKITEKSQAVAFWCDPISGHATLYWYRQILGQGPELLVQFQDESVVDDSQLPKDRFSAERLKGVDSTLKIQPAELGDSAMYLCASSLATAREAFFGQGTRLTVV.

The chain couples TRBV5-4 to TRBJ2-2; D tentatively reads TRBD1 or TRBD2 (6 bases each). The CDR3 totals 16 residues. Germline loops: CDR1 SGHNT, CDR2 YYREEE (reference sequence). Between the trimmed V and J ends, which lost 0 bases and 5 bases, there was a span of 14 bases. The CDR3 sequence: CASSLGPVGGTGELFF. The CDR3 DNA follows: TGTGCCAGCAGCTTGGGGCCGGTAGGGGGGACCGGGGAGCTGTTTTTT.

The chain couples TRBV19 to TRBJ1-1; TRBD1 is a possible D gene (6 bases). Germline CDR1 reads LNHDA; CDR2 reads SQIVND (reference sequence). Trimming stripped 9 bases from V and 0 bases from J, with 14 bases between. This CDR3 is 14 amino acids long. The CDR3 region is CASPAQGMNTEAFF. The DNA of the CDR3 is TGTGCCAGCCCAGCACAGGGAATGAACACTGAAGCTTTCTTT.

In the case of this clone: The same CDR3 can be traced to other DNA sequences in this sample. The CDR3 loop reads CAISESRGSETQYF. CDR3 sequence (DNA): TGTGCCATCAGTGAGTCCAGGGGCAGTGAGACCCAGTACTTC. This chain connects TRBV10-3 to TRBJ2-5; possible D gene TRBD1, 6 bases. Germline V gene sequence: CDR1 ENHRY, CDR2 SYGVKD. This CDR3 has 14 amino acids. V lost 0 bases and J lost 5, with 10 bases in between.

This rearrangement joins TRBV4-1 to TRBJ2-7; 7 bases match TRBD1. Germline V gene lookup returns CDR1 MGHRA and CDR2 YSYEKL. The CDR3 sequence is 15 residues long. V trimming: 3 bases; J trimming: 5 bases; junction bases outside the gene matches: 10. CDR3 amino acids: CASSQYVQGKNEQYF. The CDR3 nucleotides read TGCGCCAGCAGCCAGTACGTACAGGGGAAAAACGAGCAGTACTTC.

CDR3 nucleotides: TGTGCCAGCAACGTGGGACTGACAAATCAAGAGGGGTACTTC. Protein product: CASNVGLTNQEGYF. The gene calls are TRBV5-5 and TRBJ2-7; maybe TRBD2 (6 bases). Trimming took off 6 bases at V and 12 bases at J, with 25 bases between the two ends. In germline, CDR1 is SGHKS, CDR2 YYEKEE (reference sequence). The CDR3 extends over 14 amino acids.

The chain links TRBV14 to TRBJ1-5; D remains unclear. This CDR3 has 13 amino acids. Germline-derived CDR1 and CDR2 are SGHDN and FVKESK. V was pared by 4 bases and J by 1 base, with 5 bases between. CDR3 DNA: TGTGCCAGCAGCCCAAGGAGCAATCAGCCCCAGCATTTT. Translated, it gives CASSPRSNQPQHF. Supplemented by reference TRBV14 and TRBJ1-5, the full variable domain reads EAGVTQFPSHSVIEKGQTVTLRCDPISGHDNLYWYRRVMGKEIKFLLHFVKESKQDESGMPNNRFLAERTGGTYSTLKVQPAELEDSGVYFCASSPRSNQPQHFGDGTRLSIL.

V and J are TRBV30 and TRBJ2-5; D may be TRBD1 or TRBD2 (7 bases each). Germline V gene data show CDR1 as GTSNPN and CDR2 as SVGIG (reference sequence). Between the trimmed V and J ends, which lost 0 bases and 5 bases, there was a span of 13 bases. The length of the CDR3 is 14 residues. This CDR3 is CAWSVPRGGETQYF. The CDR3 DNA reads as TGTGCCTGGAGTGTACCCAGGGGGGGGGAGACCCAGTACTTC.

Of note for this clone: In the same sample, other DNA sequences code for this CDR3. The genes are TRBV18 and TRBJ2-5, with D possibly called TRBD1 or TRBD2 (5 bases each). The V and J ends lost 0 bases and 4 bases respectively, with 9 bases between them. The CDR3 is 14 residues long. Per germline, CDR1 KGHSH and CDR2 LQKENI. CDR3 region: CASSPPGAGETQYF. CDR3 nucleotide sequence: TGTGCCAGCTCACCACCAGGGGCGGGAGAGACCCAGTACTTC.

As for this clone: Other DNA sequences of this sample code for an identical CDR3. This chain connects TRBV5-1 to TRBJ2-2, with D perhaps TRBD2 (6 bases). Germline V gene sequence: CDR1 SGHRS, CDR2 YFSETQ. The ends were cut back, 4 bases at V and 2 bases at J, with 12 bases in the middle. The CDR3 is made up of 15 amino acids. CDR3 sequence reads: CASSGGTANTGELFF. The CDR3 DNA follows: TGCGCCAGCAGCGGGGGGACGGCTAACACCGGGGAGCTGTTTTTT.

This chain connects TRBV6-5 to TRBJ2-7; 9 bases match TRBD1. Germline V gene sequence: CDR1 MNHEY, CDR2 SVGAGI. With V trimmed by 6 bases and J by 5 bases, 8 bases remained unmatched. CDR3 size: 14 residues. The CDR3 here is CASSPSGTGNEQYF. For the CDR3, the DNA is TGTGCCAGCAGCCCATCCGGGACAGGGAACGAGCAGTACTTC.

The chain combines TRBV4-1 with TRBJ1-5; D is perhaps TRBD1 (6 bases). Per germline, CDR1 MGHRA and CDR2 YSYEKL. This CDR3 is built from 15 residues. V was cut by 6 bases and J by 3 bases, with 15 bases left in between. The CDR3 region is CASSHWTDYNQPQHF. The CDR3 DNA follows: TGCGCCAGCAGTCATTGGACAGACTACAATCAGCCCCAGCATTTT.

The J gene is TRBJ2-2, the V gene TRBV11-2; no clear D gene. In germline, CDR1 is SGHAT, CDR2 FQNNGV. CDR3 length: 14 residues. V was trimmed by 5 bases and J by 6 bases, leaving 13 bases between them. The CDR3 loop is CASSQRSNAGELFF. The CDR3 DNA sequence: TGTGCCAGCAGCCAAAGGTCTAATGCCGGGGAGCTGTTTTTT. The full variable domain, rest sourced from reference TRBV11-2 and TRBJ2-2, is EAGVAQSPRYKIIEKRQSVAFWCNPISGHATLYWYQQILGQGPKLLIQFQNNGVVDDSQLPKDRFSAERLKGVDSTLKIQPAKLEDSAVYLCASSQRSNAGELFFGEGSRLTVL.

The rearrangement uses TRBV16 and TRBJ2-5, with D perhaps being TRBD1 or TRBD2 (5 bases each). Germline V lookup: CDR1 KGHSY, CDR2 FQNENV. Trimming removed 2 bases at V and 2 bases at J, with 9 bases between. The CDR3 loop spans 14 amino acids. The CDR3 reads CASSQGGRQETQYF. CDR3 nucleotide sequence: TGTGCCAGCAGCCAAGGGGGAAGGCAAGAGACCCAGTACTTC.

The V and J genes are TRBV30 and TRBJ1-5; 8 nucleotides line up with TRBD1. CDR3 length: 17 amino acids. Trimming cost V 3 bases and J 3 bases; bases outside gene matches: 13. Germline V gene data show CDR1 as GTSNPN and CDR2 as SVGIG (reference sequence). The CDR3 sequence is CAWREAKSTGVNQPQHF. The DNA of the CDR3 is TGTGCCTGGAGAGAAGCGAAATCGACAGGGGTCAATCAGCCCCAGCATTTT.

This chain links TRBV25-1 with TRBJ2-1; D possibly corresponds to TRBD2 (5 bases). This CDR3 contains 14 residues. The V end lost 7 bases, the J end lost 8 bases, and 18 bases lay between the germline ends. Germline assignment: CDR1 MGHDK and CDR2 SYGVNS. Written as DNA, the CDR3 is TGTGCCAGCACCACCCGTTTTGAGGGTCATGAGCAGTTCTTC. It codes for CASTTRFEGHEQFF. The complete variable domain, with remaining parts taken from reference TRBV25-1 and TRBJ2-1, reads EADIYQTPRYLVIGTGKKITLECSQTMGHDKMYWYQQDPGMELHLIHYSYGVNSTEKGDLSSESTVSRIRTEHFPLTLESARPSHTSQYLCASTTRFEGHEQFFGPGTRLTVL.

The chain uses TRBV7-8 and TRBJ2-7, with TRBD2 as a possible D gene (5 bases). This CDR3 comprises 14 residues. Germline values: CDR1 SGHVS, CDR2 FQNEAQ. Trimming took 5 bases from V and 3 from J, leaving 14 bases between them. CDR3 sequence reads: CASSPRVLNYEQYF. The CDR3 DNA reads as TGTGCCAGCAGCCCGCGGGTCTTGAACTACGAGCAGTACTTC.

V and J are TRBV18 and TRBJ1-1; D unclear. The CDR3 loop spans 14 amino acids. The V end lost 0 bases, the J end lost 5 bases, and 10 bases lay between the germline ends. Germline-derived CDR1 and CDR2 are KGHSH and LQKENI. The CDR3 spells CASSPPYGQTEAFF. As DNA, the CDR3 is TGTGCCAGCTCACCACCGTATGGGCAGACTGAAGCTTTCTTT.

The gene calls are TRBV9 and TRBJ1-1, with 8 bases lining up with TRBD1. The CDR3 contains 15 residues. Germline assignment: CDR1 SGDLS and CDR2 YYNGEE. V lost 4 bases, J lost 3 bases, and 8 bases stayed unmatched. DNA of the CDR3: TGTGCCAGCAGCCCTCGGACAGGGTATTACACTGAAGCTTTCTTT. This codes for CASSPRTGYYTEAFF. The whole variable domain, filled in from reference TRBV9 and TRBJ1-1, reads DSGVTQTPKHLITATGQRVTLRCSPRSGDLSVYWYQQSLDQGLQFLIQYYNGEERAKGNILERFSAQQFPDLHSELNLSSLELGDSALYFCASSPRTGYYTEAFFGQGTRLTVV.

The chain carries TRBV19 and TRBJ1-5; D unresolved. Germline loops: CDR1 LNHDA, CDR2 SQIVND (reference sequence). The CDR3 is 14 amino acids. V dropped 3 bases and J dropped 4 bases, with 10 bases sitting between them. CDR3 bases: TGTGCCAGTAGTATGAACAGCCTAAATCAGCCCCAGCATTTT. It encodes CASSMNSLNQPQHF. Together with reference TRBV19 and TRBJ1-5, the CDR3 gives the full variable domain: DGGITQSPKYLFRKEGQNVTLSCEQNLNHDAMYWYRQDPGQGLRLIYYSQIVNDFQKGDIAEGYSVSREKKESFPLTVTSAQKNPTAFYLCASSMNSLNQPQHFGDGTRLSIL.

The chain carries TRBV7-9 and TRBJ2-1, with TRBD2 identical over 7 bases. Germline CDR1 SEHNR, CDR2 FQNEAQ (reference sequence). Trimming took 5 bases from V and 8 from J; bases not matched to a gene: 15. The CDR3 spans 16 residues. The CDR3, as DNA: TGTGCCAGCAGCACACTAGCGTTGGATGTAGTCCATGAGCAGTTCTTC. Protein sequence: CASSTLALDVVHEQFF.

CDR3: CASSLQQGSGELFF. In nucleotides, the CDR3 is TGTGCCAGCAGCTTACAACAGGGGTCCGGGGAGCTGTTTTTT. The genes are TRBV7-9 and TRBJ2-2, with 7 bases that match TRBD1. In germline, CDR1 is SEHNR, CDR2 FQNEAQ (reference sequence). J was trimmed by 6 bases and V by 2 bases; bases with no gene match: 3. The CDR3 runs 14 residues.